This T cell receptor (beta chain) was captured by sequencing in a study of OX40 agonist ivuxolimab in advanced cancers. Study information: Ivuxolimab is an agonistic anti-OX40 (CD134) antibody, and patients were treated with it.

Germline CDR1 reads MNHEY; CDR2 reads SMNVEV (reference sequence). The length of the CDR3 is 15 residues. After removal of 5 bases from V and 8 bases from J, the junction contained 12 bases not matched to a gene. The assay was immunoSEQ multiplex PCR, and TCRdb's table has in-frame clones only and misses some. This sample has about 33,000 clones, with 89% found just once. This chain uses TRBV27 with TRBJ1-2; the match to TRBD1 covers 9 bases. This TCR was recovered from an adult with an advanced solid tumor such as melanoma, head and neck, liver or kidney cancer. This specimen was CD4+ or CD8+ T cells sorted from blood, taken in a trial of the OX40 agonist ivuxolimab. The CDR3 DNA sequence: TGTGCCAGCAGTCCCTGGGACAGGGAGTCCTGGGGCTACACCTTC. This gives the protein CASSPWDRESWGYTF.